This TCR beta chain is from a study of PD-1 blockade in classical Hodgkin lymphoma. General study results and limits: Patients with a complete response exhibited baseline diversity comparable to newly diagnosed patients. The authors excluded patients who started nivolumab under 1 year after ASCT. The authors have not defined what causes the repertoire differences, possibly disease activity or prior therapy. Relapsed/refractory patients reportedly had the lowest baseline TCR diversity, below newly diagnosed patients, who were below healthy donors.

Trimming left V 3 bases short and J 0 bases short, with 16 bases between. Germline V lookup: CDR1 SNHLY, CDR2 FYNNEI. CDR3 size: 17 residues. Time point reported: cycle 4 day 1 (C4D1), after five to seven weeks of nivolumab. Each of the patients experienced relapse following autologous stem cell transplantation, and their brentuximab vedotin exposure differed. Profiled with immunoSEQ multiplex PCR; TCRdb holds only in-frame clones, not every one. The sample contains some 110,000 clones, approximately 90% of which appear only once. With respect to this clone: What it binds is not known.

This clonotype was obtained from a human donor with classical Hodgkin lymphoma. Sequenced material: peripheral blood mononuclear cells (PBMCs), taken before the fourth cycle of nivolumab. The chain combines TRBV2 with TRBJ2-3; D is perhaps TRBD2 (5 bases). The CDR3 loop is CASSDSALVTSTDTQYF. CDR3 coding DNA: TGTGCCAGCAGTGATAGCGCACTCGTAACTAGCACAGATACGCAGTATTTT.